A single sample gave rise to the 17 T cell receptor beta chains below, sequenced in a study of blood T cell repertoires in COVID-19. Profiling relied on immunoSEQ multiplex PCR, and the TCRdb table lists in-frame clones only, not all of them. The table records approximately 20,000 clones, approximately 81% of them present only once. Sequenced sample: peripheral blood. The receptors shown here come from a human donor with active COVID-19. The donor label of this sample is uncertain.

This chain connects TRBV18 to TRBJ2-3; D is uncertain. V lost 0 bases and J 5 bases, leaving 9 bases between the germline ends. Germline lookup yields CDR1 KGHSH and CDR2 LQKENI. CDR3 length: 14 residues. The CDR3 DNA reads as TGTGCCAGCTCACCACCGTATTCCGGAGATACGCAGTATTTT. It yields the protein CASSPPYSGDTQYF. Full variable domain (remainder filled in from reference TRBV18 and TRBJ2-3): NAGVMQNPRHLVRRRGQEARLRCSPMKGHSHVYWYRQLPEEGLKFMVYLQKENIIDESGMPKERFSAEFPKEGPSILRIQQVVRGDSAAYFCASSPPYSGDTQYFGPGTRLTVL.

The V gene is TRBV12-3 or TRBV12-4, the J gene TRBJ1-1, with unresolved D. The V end was cut by 1 base, the J end by 6 bases, with 6 bases between. CDR3 size: 12 residues. The CDR3 DNA is TGTGCCAGCAGTTTAGTAGGAGCTGAAGCTTTCTTT. Protein product: CASSLVGAEAFF.

This clone appeared a single time. V gene TRBV4-3 combines with J gene TRBJ2-6, with 7 positions matching TRBD1. The length of the CDR3 is 15 residues. The germline gives CDR1 LGHNA, CDR2 YSLEER. The trim removed 2 bases at V and 2 bases at J, leaving 0 bases unmatched. CDR3 residues: CASSQQGAGANVLTF. The CDR3 DNA reads TGCGCCAGCAGCCAACAGGGGGCTGGGGCCAACGTCCTGACTTTC.

The chain links TRBV6-5 to TRBJ1-2; D not resolved. V lost 7 bases and J 8 bases, leaving 20 bases between the germline ends. Looked up from germline, CDR1 is MNHEY and CDR2 is SVGAGI. The CDR3 has 14 residues. CDR3 nucleotides: TGTGCCAGCACCCAACCCGGGTCACTAAGCGGCTACACCTTC. This gives the protein CASTQPGSLSGYTF.

The chain links TRBV7-2 to TRBJ1-2; D unresolved. Between the trimmed V and J ends, which lost 2 bases and 6 bases, there was a span of 10 bases. CDR1 and CDR2 from the germline V gene are SGHTA and FQGNSA. CDR3 length: 13 amino acids. CDR3 protein: CASSLNYRDGYTF. CDR3 in DNA: TGTGCCAGCAGCTTAAATTATCGCGATGGCTACACCTTC.

This chain joins TRBV4-2 and TRBJ2-2; D not resolved. In germline, CDR1 is LGHNA, CDR2 YNFKEQ. The CDR3 length is 15 residues. V dropped 0 bases and J dropped 4 bases, with 9 bases sitting between them. CDR3 loop: CASSQDLGGTGELFF. DNA for the CDR3: TGTGCCAGCAGCCAAGATCTAGGCGGCACCGGGGAGCTGTTTTTT.

The rearrangement uses TRBV5-1 and TRBJ1-2; 7 positions match TRBD1. V lost 1 base, J lost 8 bases, and 14 bases stayed unmatched. This CDR3 contains 16 residues. Germline lookup yields CDR1 SGHRS and CDR2 YFSETQ. The CDR3 DNA sequence: TGCGCCAGCAGCTTGCGGACAGGTCCTTTCGTCCAAGGCTACACCTTC. Protein product: CASSLRTGPFVQGYTF.

This sequence joins TRBV27 and TRBJ2-7; 8 bases match TRBD2. The CDR3 totals 13 residues. In germline, CDR1 is MNHEY, CDR2 SMNVEV (reference sequence). J was trimmed by 5 bases and V by 8 bases; bases with no gene match: 8. The CDR3 here is CASGYGGAHEQYF. CDR3 DNA: TGTGCCAGCGGCTACGGGGGGGCCCACGAGCAGTACTTC.

The chain recombines TRBV28 with TRBJ2-1; TRBD2 matches at 8 bases. The germline gives CDR1 MDHEN, CDR2 SYDVKM. This CDR3 region has 16 residues. V gave up 6 bases and J gave up 0 bases; unmatched junction bases: 7. The CDR3 sequence: CASSSGRRGSYNEQFF. The CDR3 nucleotides read TGTGCCAGCAGCAGCGGGAGAAGGGGCTCCTACAATGAGCAGTTCTTC.

This rearrangement joins TRBV7-9 to TRBJ1-1; tentative D call: TRBD1 (6 bases). Trimming removed 5 bases at V and 1 base at J, with 11 bases between. The CDR3 covers 14 residues. CDR1 SEHNR and CDR2 FQNEAQ come from the germline V gene (reference sequence). The CDR3 nucleotides read TGTGCCAGCAGCATGACAGGCGGGAACACTGAAGCTTTCTTT. Translating it yields CASSMTGGNTEAFF. Looking up the rest from reference TRBV7-9 and TRBJ1-1 gives the full variable domain: DTGVSQNPRHKITKRGQNVTFRCDPISEHNRLYWYRQTLGQGPEFLTYFQNEAQLEKSRLLSDRFSAERPKGSFSTLEIQRTEQGDSAMYLCASSMTGGNTEAFFGQGTRLTVV.

This chain links TRBV5-6 with TRBJ2-5; a possible D gene is TRBD1 (6 bases). The CDR3 totals 13 residues. Looked up from germline, CDR1 is SGHDT and CDR2 is YYEEEE. V shed 4 bases and J shed 5 bases, with 12 bases lying between them. The CDR3 sequence is CASSQQGAETQYF. CDR3 sequence (DNA): TGTGCCAGCAGCCAACAGGGAGCGGAGACCCAGTACTTC.

The J gene is TRBJ1-4, the V gene TRBV6-1; D gene ambiguous. Trimming left V 2 bases short and J 4 bases short, with 11 bases between. CDR1 MNHNS and CDR2 SASEGT come from the germline V gene. The CDR3 runs 15 residues. CDR3 region: CASSERYSLNEKLFF. As DNA, the CDR3 is TGTGCCAGCAGTGAAAGGTACAGCCTTAATGAAAAACTGTTTTTT.

The chain combines TRBV7-2 with TRBJ2-7; TRBD1 aligns across 8 bases. The CDR3 spans 15 residues. V was pared by 2 bases and J by 1 base, with 4 bases of the junction left unmatched. Germline CDR1 and CDR2: SGHTA and FQGNSA. The CDR3 protein is CASSLRRQGSYEQYF. The DNA for the CDR3 is TGTGCCAGCAGCTTAAGACGACAGGGGTCCTACGAGCAGTACTTC.

The J gene is TRBJ2-7, the V gene TRBV6-2 or TRBV6-3; possibly TRBD2 for D (5 bases). From germline, CDR1 is MNHEY and CDR2 SVGEGT. The germline V and J ends were trimmed by 4 bases and 2 bases, with 9 bases remaining between them. The CDR3 extends over 13 amino acids. This CDR3 is CASSFTGTYEQYF. The CDR3 DNA reads as TGTGCCAGCAGTTTTACGGGGACCTACGAGCAGTACTTC.

This clone showed up just once. The chain couples TRBV6-2 or TRBV6-3 to TRBJ2-2; the D gene is possibly TRBD2 (5 bases). CDR1 and CDR2 from the germline V gene are MNHEY and SVGEGT. With 0 bases removed from V and 7 bases from J, the gap between germline ends came to 12 bases. This CDR3 comprises 15 residues. CDR3 amino acids: CASSYSGVRGGELFF. The CDR3 nucleotides read TGTGCCAGCAGTTACTCCGGAGTACGGGGCGGGGAGCTGTTTTTT.

V and J are TRBV15 and TRBJ1-4; TRBD1 is a possible D gene (5 bases). CDR1 and CDR2 (germline): LNHNV, YYDKDF (reference sequence). V lost 4 bases and J 2 bases, leaving 14 bases between the germline ends. The CDR3 totals 16 residues. DNA for the CDR3: TGTGCCACCAGCAAACAGGATAAGGGGACTAATGAAAAACTGTTTTTT. Amino acids: CATSKQDKGTNEKLFF.

The chain is built from TRBV6-2 or TRBV6-3 and TRBJ2-7, with 10 positions matching TRBD2. In germline, CDR1 is MNHEY, CDR2 SVGEGT. The trim removed 5 bases at V and 9 bases at J, leaving 16 bases unmatched. The CDR3 contains 16 residues. CDR3 sequence reads: CASSDSGRGGLVRQYF. CDR3 sequence (DNA): TGTGCCAGCAGTGACAGCGGGAGGGGCGGTTTGGTGAGGCAGTACTTC.